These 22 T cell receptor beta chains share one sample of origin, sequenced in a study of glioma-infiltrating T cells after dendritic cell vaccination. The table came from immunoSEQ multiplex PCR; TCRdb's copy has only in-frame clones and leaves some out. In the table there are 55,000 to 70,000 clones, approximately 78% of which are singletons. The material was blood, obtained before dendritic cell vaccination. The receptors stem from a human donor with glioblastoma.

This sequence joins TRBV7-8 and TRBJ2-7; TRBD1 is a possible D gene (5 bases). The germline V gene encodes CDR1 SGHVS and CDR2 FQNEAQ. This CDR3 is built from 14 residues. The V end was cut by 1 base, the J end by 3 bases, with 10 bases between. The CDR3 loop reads CASSLVGRDYEQYF. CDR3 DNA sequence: TGTGCCAGCAGCTTAGTGGGCAGGGACTACGAGCAGTACTTC.

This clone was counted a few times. The CDR3 reads CASSQAGGNTIYF. CDR3 DNA: TGCGCCAGCAGCCAAGCGGGTGGAAACACCATATATTTT. V and J are TRBV4-1 and TRBJ1-3; D is unclear. V dropped 1 base and J dropped 3 bases, with 4 bases sitting between them. The CDR3 has 13 residues. The germline gives CDR1 MGHRA, CDR2 YSYEKL.

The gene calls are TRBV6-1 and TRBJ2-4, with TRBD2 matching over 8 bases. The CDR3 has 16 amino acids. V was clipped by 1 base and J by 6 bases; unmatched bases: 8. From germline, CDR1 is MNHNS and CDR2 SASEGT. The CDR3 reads CASSEGAGASLNIQYF. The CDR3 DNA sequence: TGTGCCAGCAGTGAAGGAGCGGGGGCCAGCCTAAACATTCAGTACTTC.

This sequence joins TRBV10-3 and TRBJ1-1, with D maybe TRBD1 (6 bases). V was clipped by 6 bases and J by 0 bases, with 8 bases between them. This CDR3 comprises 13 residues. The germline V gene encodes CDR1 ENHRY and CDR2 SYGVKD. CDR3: CAISRGLNTEAFF. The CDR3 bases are TGTGCCATCAGCAGGGGCTTGAACACTGAAGCTTTCTTT.

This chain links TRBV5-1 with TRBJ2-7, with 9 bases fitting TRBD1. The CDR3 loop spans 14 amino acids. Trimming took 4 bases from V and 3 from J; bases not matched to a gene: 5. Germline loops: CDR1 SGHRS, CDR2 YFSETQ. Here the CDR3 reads CASSAGQGIYEQYF. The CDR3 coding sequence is TGCGCCAGCAGCGCCGGACAGGGGATCTACGAGCAGTACTTC.

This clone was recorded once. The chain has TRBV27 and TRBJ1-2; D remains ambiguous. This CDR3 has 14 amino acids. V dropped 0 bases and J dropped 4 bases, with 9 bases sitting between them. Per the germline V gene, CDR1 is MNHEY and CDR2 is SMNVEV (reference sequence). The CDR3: CASSLSRPIYGYTF. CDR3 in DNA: TGTGCCAGCAGTTTATCGAGGCCAATCTATGGCTACACCTTC.

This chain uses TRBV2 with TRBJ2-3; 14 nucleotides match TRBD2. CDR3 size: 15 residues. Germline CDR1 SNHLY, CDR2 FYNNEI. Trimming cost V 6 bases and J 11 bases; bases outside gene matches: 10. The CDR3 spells CASRPGLAGVQEQYF. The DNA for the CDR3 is TGTGCCAGCAGACCGGGACTAGCGGGGGTACAAGAGCAGTATTTT.

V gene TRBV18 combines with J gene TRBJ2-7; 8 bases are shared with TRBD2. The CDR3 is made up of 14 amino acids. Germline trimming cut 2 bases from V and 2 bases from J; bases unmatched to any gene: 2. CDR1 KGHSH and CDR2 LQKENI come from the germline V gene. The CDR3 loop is CASSPSGGAYEQYF. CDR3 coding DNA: TGTGCCAGCTCACCATCCGGGGGGGCCTACGAGCAGTACTTC.

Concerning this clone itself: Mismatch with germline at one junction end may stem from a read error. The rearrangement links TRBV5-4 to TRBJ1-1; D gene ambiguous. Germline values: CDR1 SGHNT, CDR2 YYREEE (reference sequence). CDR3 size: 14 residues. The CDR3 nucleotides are TGTGCCAGCAGCTTTGAGGAGGGAGTTACTGAAGCTCTCTTT. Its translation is CASSFEEGVTEALF.

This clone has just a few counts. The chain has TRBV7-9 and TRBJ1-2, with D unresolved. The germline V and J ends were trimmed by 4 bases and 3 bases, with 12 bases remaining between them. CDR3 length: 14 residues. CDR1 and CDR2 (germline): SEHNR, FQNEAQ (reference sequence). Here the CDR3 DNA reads TGTGCCAGCAGCTCTAAATACTCGGACTATGGCTACACCTTC. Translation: CASSSKYSDYGYTF.

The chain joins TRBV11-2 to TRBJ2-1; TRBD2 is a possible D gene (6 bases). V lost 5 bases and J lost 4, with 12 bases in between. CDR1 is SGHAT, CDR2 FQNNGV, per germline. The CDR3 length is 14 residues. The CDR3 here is CASSPGLTYNEQFF. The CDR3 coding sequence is TGTGCCAGCAGCCCGGGACTGACTTACAATGAGCAGTTCTTC.

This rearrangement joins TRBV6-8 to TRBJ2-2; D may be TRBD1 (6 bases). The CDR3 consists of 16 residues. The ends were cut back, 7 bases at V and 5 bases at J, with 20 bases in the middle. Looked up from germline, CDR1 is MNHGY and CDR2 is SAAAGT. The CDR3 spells CASKGGRDRRTGELFF. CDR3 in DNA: TGTGCCAGCAAGGGCGGACGAGACAGGAGAACCGGGGAGCTGTTTTTT.

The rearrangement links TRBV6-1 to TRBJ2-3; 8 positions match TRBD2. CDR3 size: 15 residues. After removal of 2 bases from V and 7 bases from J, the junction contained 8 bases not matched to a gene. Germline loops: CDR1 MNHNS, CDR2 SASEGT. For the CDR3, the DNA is TGTGCCAGCAGTGAAACCCTAGCGGGTGGAAATACGCAGTATTTT. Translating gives CASSETLAGGNTQYF.

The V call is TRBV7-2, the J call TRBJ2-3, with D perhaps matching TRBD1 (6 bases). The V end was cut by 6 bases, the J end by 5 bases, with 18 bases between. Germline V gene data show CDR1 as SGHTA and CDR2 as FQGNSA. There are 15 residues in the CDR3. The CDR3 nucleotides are TGTGCCAGCAGTTGGAAGACAGGTGCGGTAGATACGCAGTATTTT. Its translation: CASSWKTGAVDTQYF.

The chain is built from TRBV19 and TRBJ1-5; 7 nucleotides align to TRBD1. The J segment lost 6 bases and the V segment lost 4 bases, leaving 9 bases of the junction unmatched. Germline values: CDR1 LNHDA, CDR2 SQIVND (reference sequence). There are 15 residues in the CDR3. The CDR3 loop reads CASSRDRERVQPQHF. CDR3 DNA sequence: TGTGCCAGTAGTAGAGACAGGGAAAGGGTTCAGCCCCAGCATTTT.

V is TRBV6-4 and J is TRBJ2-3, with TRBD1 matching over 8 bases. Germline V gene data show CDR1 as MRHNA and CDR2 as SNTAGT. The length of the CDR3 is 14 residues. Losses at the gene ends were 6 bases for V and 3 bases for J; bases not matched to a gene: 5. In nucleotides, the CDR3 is TGTGCCAGCAGAGAACAGGGGGTAACAGATACGCAGTATTTT. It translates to CASREQGVTDTQYF.

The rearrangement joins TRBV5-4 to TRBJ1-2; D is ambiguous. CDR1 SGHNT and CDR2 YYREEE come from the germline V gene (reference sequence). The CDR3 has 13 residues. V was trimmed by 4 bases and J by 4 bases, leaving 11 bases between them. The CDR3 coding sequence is TGTGCCAGCAGCCCTGCGGAGGGCTATGGCTACACCTTC. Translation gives CASSPAEGYGYTF.

The CDR3 spells CASSVVWGGTDTQYF. The CDR3 DNA is TGTGCCAGCAGCGTAGTATGGGGGGGCACAGATACGCAGTATTTT. J is TRBJ2-3 and V is TRBV9; perhaps TRBD2 as D (6 bases). The germline V gene encodes CDR1 SGDLS and CDR2 YYNGEE. V lost 0 bases and J 1 base, leaving 9 bases between the germline ends. CDR3 length equals 15 residues.

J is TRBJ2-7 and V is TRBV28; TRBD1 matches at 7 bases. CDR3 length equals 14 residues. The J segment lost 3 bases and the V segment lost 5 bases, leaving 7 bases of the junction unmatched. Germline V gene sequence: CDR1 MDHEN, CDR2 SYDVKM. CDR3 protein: CASSETGVDYEQYF. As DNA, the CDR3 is TGTGCCAGCAGTGAAACAGGGGTAGACTACGAGCAGTACTTC.

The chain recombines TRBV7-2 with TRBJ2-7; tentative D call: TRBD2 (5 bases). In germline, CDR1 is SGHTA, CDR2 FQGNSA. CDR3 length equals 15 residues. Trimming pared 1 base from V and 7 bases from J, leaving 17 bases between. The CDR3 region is CASSLVKGSPGEQYF. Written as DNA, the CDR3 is TGTGCCAGCAGCTTAGTTAAGGGTAGCCCGGGGGAGCAGTACTTC. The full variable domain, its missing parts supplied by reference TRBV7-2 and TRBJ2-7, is GAGVSQSPSNKVTEKGKDVELRCDPISGHTALYWYRQSLGQGLEFLIYFQGNSAPDKSGLPSDRFSAERTGGSVSTLTIQRTQQEDSAVYLCASSLVKGSPGEQYFGPGTRLTVT.

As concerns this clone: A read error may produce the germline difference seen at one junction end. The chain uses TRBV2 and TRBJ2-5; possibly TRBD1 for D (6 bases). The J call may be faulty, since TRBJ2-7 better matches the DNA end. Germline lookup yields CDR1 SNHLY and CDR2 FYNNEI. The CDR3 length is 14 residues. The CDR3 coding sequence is TGTGCCAGCATTGAAAACAGGGTTTCGTACGAGCAGTACTTC. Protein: CASIENRVSYEQYF.

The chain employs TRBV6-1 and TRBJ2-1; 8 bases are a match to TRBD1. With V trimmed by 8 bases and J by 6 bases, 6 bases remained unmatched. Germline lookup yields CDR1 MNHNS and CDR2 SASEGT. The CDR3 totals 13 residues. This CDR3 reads CASGSTGGNEQFF. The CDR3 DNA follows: TGTGCCAGCGGGTCAACAGGGGGCAATGAGCAGTTCTTC.